This T cell receptor (beta chain) emerged from a study of blood T cell repertoires in COVID-19. Across the whole study: COVID-19 samples from acute and convalescent phases originated in the United States, Italy and Spain.

Germline CDR1 is SEHNR and CDR2 is FQNEAQ (reference sequence). Unmatched junction bases numbered 12, after V lost 1 base and J lost 7 bases. This CDR3 spans 19 amino acids. Only in-frame clones appear in the TCRdb table, and some are missing; sequencing was by immunoSEQ multiplex PCR. Of about 120,000 clones in the sample, roughly 76% were seen once. The chain uses TRBV7-9 and TRBJ2-1, with 14 nucleotides matching TRBD2. The sequenced material came from peripheral blood. This TCR came from a human donor in a cohort sampled during active COVID-19. CDR3 loop: CASSLEFRLAGGILNEQFF. The CDR3 nucleotides are TGTGCCAGCAGCTTAGAGTTTCGACTAGCGGGAGGGATATTGAATGAGCAGTTCTTC.